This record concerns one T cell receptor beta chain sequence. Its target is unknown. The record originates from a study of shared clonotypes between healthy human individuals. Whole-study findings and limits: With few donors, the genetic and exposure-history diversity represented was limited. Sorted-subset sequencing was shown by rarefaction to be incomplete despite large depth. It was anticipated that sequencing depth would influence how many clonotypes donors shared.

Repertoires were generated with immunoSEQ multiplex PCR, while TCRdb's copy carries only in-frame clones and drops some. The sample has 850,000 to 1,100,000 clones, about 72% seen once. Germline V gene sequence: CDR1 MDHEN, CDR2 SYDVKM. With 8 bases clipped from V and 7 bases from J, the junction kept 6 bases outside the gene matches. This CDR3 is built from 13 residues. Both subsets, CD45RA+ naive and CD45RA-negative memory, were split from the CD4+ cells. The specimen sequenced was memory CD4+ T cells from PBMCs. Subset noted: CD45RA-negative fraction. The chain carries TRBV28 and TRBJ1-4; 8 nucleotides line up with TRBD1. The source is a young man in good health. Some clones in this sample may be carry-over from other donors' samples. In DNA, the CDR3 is TGTGCCAGCCTGAGGCAGGGGGCTGAAAAACTGTTTTTT. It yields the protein CASLRQGAEKLFF.